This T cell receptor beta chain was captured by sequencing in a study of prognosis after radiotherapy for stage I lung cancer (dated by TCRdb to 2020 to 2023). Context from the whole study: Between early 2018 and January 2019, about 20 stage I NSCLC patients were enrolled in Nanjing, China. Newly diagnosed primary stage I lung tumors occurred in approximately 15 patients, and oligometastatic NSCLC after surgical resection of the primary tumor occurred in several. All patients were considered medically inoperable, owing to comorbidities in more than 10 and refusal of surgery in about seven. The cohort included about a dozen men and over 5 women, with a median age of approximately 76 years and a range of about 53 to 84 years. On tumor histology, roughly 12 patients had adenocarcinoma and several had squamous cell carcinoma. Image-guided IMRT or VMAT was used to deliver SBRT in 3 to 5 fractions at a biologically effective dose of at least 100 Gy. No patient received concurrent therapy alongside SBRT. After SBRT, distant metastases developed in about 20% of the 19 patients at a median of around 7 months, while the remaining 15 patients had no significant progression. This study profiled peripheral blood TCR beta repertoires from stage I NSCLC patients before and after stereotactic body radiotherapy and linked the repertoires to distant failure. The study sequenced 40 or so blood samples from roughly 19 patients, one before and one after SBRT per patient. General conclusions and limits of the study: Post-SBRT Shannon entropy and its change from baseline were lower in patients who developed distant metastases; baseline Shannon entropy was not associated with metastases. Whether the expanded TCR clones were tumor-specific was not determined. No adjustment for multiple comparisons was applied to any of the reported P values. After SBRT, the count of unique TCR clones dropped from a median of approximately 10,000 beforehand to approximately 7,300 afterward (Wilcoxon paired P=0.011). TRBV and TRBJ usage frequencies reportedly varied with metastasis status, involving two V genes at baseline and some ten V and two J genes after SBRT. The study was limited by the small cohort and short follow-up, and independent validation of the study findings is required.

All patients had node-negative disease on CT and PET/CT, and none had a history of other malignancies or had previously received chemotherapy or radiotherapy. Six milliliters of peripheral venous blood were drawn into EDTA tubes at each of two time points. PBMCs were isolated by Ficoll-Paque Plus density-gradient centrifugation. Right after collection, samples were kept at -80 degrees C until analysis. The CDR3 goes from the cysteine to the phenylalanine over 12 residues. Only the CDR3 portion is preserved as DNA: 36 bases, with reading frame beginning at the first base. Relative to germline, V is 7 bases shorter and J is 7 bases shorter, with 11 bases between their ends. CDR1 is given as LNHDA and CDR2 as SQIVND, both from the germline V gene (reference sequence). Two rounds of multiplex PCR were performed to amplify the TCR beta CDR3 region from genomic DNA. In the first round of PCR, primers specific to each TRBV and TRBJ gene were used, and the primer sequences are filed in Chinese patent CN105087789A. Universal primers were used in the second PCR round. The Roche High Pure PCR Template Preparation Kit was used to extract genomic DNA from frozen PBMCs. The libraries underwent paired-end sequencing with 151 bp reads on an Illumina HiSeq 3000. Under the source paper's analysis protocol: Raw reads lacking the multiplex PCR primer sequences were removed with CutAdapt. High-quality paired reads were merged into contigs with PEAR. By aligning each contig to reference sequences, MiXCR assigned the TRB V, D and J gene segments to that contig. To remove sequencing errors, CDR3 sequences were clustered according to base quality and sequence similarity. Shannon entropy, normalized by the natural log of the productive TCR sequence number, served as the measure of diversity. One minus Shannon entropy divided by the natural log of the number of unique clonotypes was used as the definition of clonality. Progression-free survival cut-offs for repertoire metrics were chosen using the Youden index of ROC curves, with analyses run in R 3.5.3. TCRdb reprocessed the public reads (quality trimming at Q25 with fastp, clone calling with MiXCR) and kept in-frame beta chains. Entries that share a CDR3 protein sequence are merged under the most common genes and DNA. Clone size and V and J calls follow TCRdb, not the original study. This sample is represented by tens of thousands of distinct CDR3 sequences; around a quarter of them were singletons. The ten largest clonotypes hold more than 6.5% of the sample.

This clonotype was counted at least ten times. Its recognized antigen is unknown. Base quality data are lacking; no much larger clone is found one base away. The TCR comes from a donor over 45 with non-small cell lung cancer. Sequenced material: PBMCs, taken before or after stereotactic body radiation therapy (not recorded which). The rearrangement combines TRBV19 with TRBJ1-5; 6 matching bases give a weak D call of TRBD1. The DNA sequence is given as TGTGCCAGTAATGCAGGGGACCAGCCCCAGCATTTT. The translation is CASNAGDQPQHF.